These T cell receptor beta chains were read from a single sample in a study of blood T cell repertoires in COVID-19. Here immunoSEQ multiplex PCR was the method, and the copy in TCRdb shows in-frame clones only, minus some. The repertoire has about 330,000 clones, 88% of them found once; the top ten carry roughly 4%. Sequenced input: peripheral blood. These receptors all come from a woman in her fifties or sixties with active or convalescent COVID-19. The CDR3 runs from the conserved cysteine through the conserved F or W. The D gene is left open where the match is weak. For some rows the clone size is stated as once, few or many, or as a class when expanded; others skip it.

D: TRBD2
size: few
V: TRBV24-1
J: TRBJ2-5
DNA: TGTGCCACCAGTGATCCTAGCGGGGGGCCCCAACAAGAGACCCAGTACTTC
CDR3: CATSDPSGGPQQETQYF

D: TRBD1
size: NA
V: TRBV28
J: TRBJ1-3
DNA: TGTGCCAGCAGTGATTCGACAGGGTGGGGAAACACCATATATTTT
CDR3: CASSDSTGWGNTIYF

D: NA
size: NA
V: TRBV20-1
J: TRBJ2-3
DNA: TGCAGTGCCCCCCATCCAGATACGCAGTATTTT
CDR3: CSAPHPDTQYF

D: TRBD2
size: NA
V: TRBV28
J: TRBJ2-7
DNA: TGTGCCAGCGTACCGGGGGGAGGGTGGACCTCCTACGAGCAGTACTTC
CDR3: CASVPGGGWTSYEQYF

D: NA
size: NA
V: TRBV2
J: TRBJ2-7
DNA: TGTGCCAGCAGTGAGGGGGCGGGAGAGTACGAGCAGTACTTC
CDR3: CASSEGAGEYEQYF

D: NA
size: NA
V: TRBV11-2
J: TRBJ1-2
DNA: TGTGCCAGCAGCTTTGACAGGACCTATGGCTACACCTTC
CDR3: CASSFDRTYGYTF

D: NA
size: NA
V: TRBV27
J: TRBJ2-7
DNA: TGTGCCAGCAGTTTAAGGCAGGGGATTAACTACGAGCAGTACTTC
CDR3: CASSLRQGINYEQYF

D: NA
size: NA
V: TRBV27
J: TRBJ1-1
DNA: TGTGCCAGCAGTTCATCACGGGGGGGCTTAAACCGGGCTTTCTTT
CDR3: CASSSSRGGLNRAFF

D: TRBD1
size: few
V: TRBV7-3
J: TRBJ1-1
DNA: TGTGCCAGCAGCTCGAAAGGACAGGGGAACACTGAAGCTTTCTTT
CDR3: CASSSKGQGNTEAFF

D: TRBD1
size: NA
V: TRBV28
J: TRBJ2-7
DNA: TGTGCCAGCACCGGGGATACAGGGGGCTACGAGCAGTACTTC
CDR3: CASTGDTGGYEQYF

D: TRBD1
size: NA
V: TRBV6-2/TRBV6-3
J: TRBJ1-5
DNA: TGTGCCAGCAGTTACTCGTCTGACAGGGGCGAAGTGTATAGCAATCAGCCCCAGCATTTT
CDR3: CASSYSSDRGEVYSNQPQHF

D: TRBD1
size: NA
V: TRBV7-2
J: TRBJ2-2
DNA: TGTGCCAGCAATCCCGGGACAGGGCATCCCGGGGAGCTGTTTTTT
CDR3: CASNPGTGHPGELFF

D: NA
size: once
V: TRBV12-1
J: TRBJ1-1
DNA: TGTGCCAGCAGCTTTTTGCGGGAAAGCACTGAAGCTTTCTTT
CDR3: CASSFLRESTEAFF

D: TRBD1
size: NA
V: TRBV2
J: TRBJ2-7
DNA: TGTGCCAGCAGTGAACAGGGGGCCGCCTACGAGCAGTACTTC
CDR3: CASSEQGAAYEQYF

D: NA
size: NA
V: TRBV30
J: TRBJ1-4
DNA: TGTGCCTGGAGTGTAGGTCAGGTGAATGAAAAACTGTTTTTT
CDR3: CAWSVGQVNEKLFF

D: NA
size: NA
V: TRBV6-2/TRBV6-3
J: TRBJ1-2
DNA: TGTGCCAGCAGTTACCCAGGATCCTATGGCTACACCTTC
CDR3: CASSYPGSYGYTF

D: TRBD1
size: NA
V: TRBV7-9
J: TRBJ1-2
DNA: TGTGCCAGCAGCCCGAGGGACAGAATAATCAACTATGGCTACACCTTC
CDR3: CASSPRDRIINYGYTF

D: TRBD2
size: NA
V: TRBV24-1
J: TRBJ2-3
DNA: TGTGCCACCAGTGCTAGCGGGGGCCCCAAAGTGCAGTATTTT
CDR3: CATSASGGPKVQYF

D: NA
size: NA
V: TRBV7-9
J: TRBJ1-2
DNA: TGTGCCAGCAGCTCACCGGGGGTAATCTCTAACTATGGCTACACCTTC
CDR3: CASSSPGVISNYGYTF

D: NA
size: NA
V: TRBV16
J: TRBJ1-2
DNA: TGTGCCAGCAGCCCGCCCACCGGGCCGGGGGGTAACTATGGCTACACCTTC
CDR3: CASSPPTGPGGNYGYTF

D: TRBD2
size: NA
V: TRBV3-1/TRBV3-2
J: TRBJ2-1
DNA: TGTGCCAGCAGCCCCCGACTAGCGGGAGTTAATGAGCAGTTCTTC
CDR3: CASSPRLAGVNEQFF

D: TRBD1
size: NA
V: TRBV27
J: TRBJ2-7
DNA: TGTGCCAGCAGTTTATGGGACAGCTCCTACGAGCAGTACTTC
CDR3: CASSLWDSSYEQYF

D: TRBD1
size: NA
V: TRBV28
J: TRBJ1-2
DNA: TGTGCCAGCAGTCCGAGCGACAGGGACTATGGCTACACCTTC
CDR3: CASSPSDRDYGYTF

D: TRBD1
size: NA
V: TRBV9
J: TRBJ2-2
DNA: TGTGCCAGCAGCTCACAGGGGTATAACACCGGGGAGCTGTTTTTT
CDR3: CASSSQGYNTGELFF

D: TRBD1
size: NA
V: TRBV30
J: TRBJ1-2
DNA: TGTGCCTGGAGCCCTCCGGGACAGGGGCTCTATGGCTACACCTTC
CDR3: CAWSPPGQGLYGYTF

D: NA
size: once
V: TRBV5-4
J: TRBJ2-2
DNA: TGTGCCAGCAGCTTGGGGGTCGGGGAGGTCGCCGGGGAGCTGTTTTTT
CDR3: CASSLGVGEVAGELFF

D: NA
size: NA
V: TRBV12-3/TRBV12-4
J: TRBJ2-7
DNA: TGTGCCAGCAGTCTGCAGGTTTACGAGCAGTACTTC
CDR3: CASSLQVYEQYF

D: NA
size: NA
V: TRBV15
J: TRBJ2-6
DNA: TGTGCCACCAGCAGGTCAGGGGCTTCACTAAGGTCTGGGGCCAACGTCCTGACTTTC
CDR3: CATSRSGASLRSGANVLTF

D: NA
size: NA
V: TRBV7-2
J: TRBJ1-1
DNA: TGTGCCAGCAGCGTTTTGGGGACTATGAACACTGAAGCTTTCTTT
CDR3: CASSVLGTMNTEAFF

D: NA
size: NA
V: TRBV30
J: TRBJ1-4
DNA: TGTGCCTGGAGTATCCGAGGGGGGGCTAATGAAAAACTGTTTTTT
CDR3: CAWSIRGGANEKLFF

D: TRBD1
size: NA
V: TRBV29-1
J: TRBJ1-2
DNA: TGCAGCGTTGATGGGGGACAGGGGTTCAGTGGCTACACCTTC
CDR3: CSVDGGQGFSGYTF

D: NA
size: few
V: TRBV4-1
J: TRBJ1-1
DNA: TGCGCCAGCAGCCAAGTAGCTAACACTGAAGCTTTCTTT
CDR3: CASSQVANTEAFF

D: NA
size: once
V: TRBV2
J: TRBJ2-6
DNA: TGTGCCAGCAGCCCCAGGGGCAGGGGGGCCAACGTCCTGACTTTC
CDR3: CASSPRGRGANVLTF

D: NA
size: NA
V: TRBV6-2/TRBV6-3
J: TRBJ2-2
DNA: TGTGCCAGCAGCTTAGATGGACAGTTGAACACCGGGGAGCTGTTTTTT
CDR3: CASSLDGQLNTGELFF

D: NA
size: NA
V: TRBV6-1
J: TRBJ2-7
DNA: TGTGCCAGCAGTGCCCGAACCGGGCCCAGGGCCTACGAGCAGTACTTC
CDR3: CASSARTGPRAYEQYF

D: NA
size: NA
V: TRBV19
J: TRBJ1-3
DNA: TGTGCCTCGCGCCCACCACCCGGGGGGGAGAGCTCTGGAAACACCATATATTTT
CDR3: CASRPPPGGESSGNTIYF

D: NA
size: NA
V: TRBV28
J: TRBJ2-7
DNA: TGTGCCAGCAGCCCACCCAGCTCCTACGAGCAGTACTTC
CDR3: CASSPPSSYEQYF

D: TRBD1
size: NA
V: TRBV5-4
J: TRBJ1-2
DNA: TGTGCCAGCAGCCCCGGACAGGGGTTCTATGGCTACACCTTC
CDR3: CASSPGQGFYGYTF

D: TRBD1
size: NA
V: TRBV6-4
J: TRBJ2-2
DNA: TGTGCCAGCAGACGACAGGGAACCGGGGAGCTGTTTTTT
CDR3: CASRRQGTGELFF

D: TRBD2
size: NA
V: TRBV7-9
J: TRBJ2-1
DNA: TGTGCCAGCAGCGGGGGAGCGGGAGGCCATTACAATGAGCAGTTCTTC
CDR3: CASSGGAGGHYNEQFF

D: TRBD1
size: NA
V: TRBV18
J: TRBJ1-4
DNA: TGTGCCAGCTCACCACGGACAGGCCAAAATGAAAAACTGTTTTTT
CDR3: CASSPRTGQNEKLFF

D: TRBD1
size: NA
V: TRBV15
J: TRBJ2-4
DNA: TGTGCCACCAGCGGAGGGACAGGGAAGTACAGGGGCATTCAGTACTTC
CDR3: CATSGGTGKYRGIQYF

D: TRBD1
size: few
V: TRBV2
J: TRBJ1-5
DNA: TGTGCCAGCAGTTCAAACAGGGGTCAGCCCCAGCATTTT
CDR3: CASSSNRGQPQHF

D: NA
size: NA
V: TRBV4-1
J: TRBJ1-5
DNA: TGCGCCAGCAGTCGGGGTAGCAATCAGCCCCAGCATTTT
CDR3: CASSRGSNQPQHF

D: NA
size: NA
V: TRBV7-2
J: TRBJ2-3
DNA: TGTGCCAGCAGCTTACCCAGGGACACAGATACGCAGTATTTT
CDR3: CASSLPRDTDTQYF

D: NA
size: NA
V: TRBV30
J: TRBJ1-6
DNA: TGTGCCTACGACTTTAGCTCCTATAATTCACCCCTCCACTTT
CDR3: CAYDFSSYNSPLHF

D: TRBD1
size: few
V: TRBV28
J: TRBJ1-1
DNA: TGTGCCAGCAGCAAAACCAGGGGGCACGCTTTCTTT
CDR3: CASSKTRGHAFF

D: NA
size: few
V: TRBV6-5
J: TRBJ1-5
DNA: TGTGCCAGCAGTTATAGGCGGACTTCGGGTCAGCCCCAGCATTTT
CDR3: CASSYRRTSGQPQHF

D: NA
size: NA
V: TRBV4-3
J: TRBJ1-2
DNA: TGCGCCAGCAGCCAAGAGGGCGGGGCCGGCTATGGCTACACCTTC
CDR3: CASSQEGGAGYGYTF

D: NA
size: NA
V: TRBV30
J: TRBJ2-3
DNA: TGTGCCTGGAGTTTGGGGGGGGGCCCGTCAGATACGCAGTATTTT
CDR3: CAWSLGGGPSDTQYF

D: TRBD1
size: NA
V: TRBV20-1
J: TRBJ1-6
DNA: TGCAGTGCTAGTGACGGGGGACAGGGGGCGAGAAATTCACCCCTCCACTTT
CDR3: CSASDGGQGARNSPLHF

D: TRBD1
size: NA
V: TRBV27
J: TRBJ2-2
DNA: TGTGCCAGCAGTTACTCAGGGGGATCCGGGGAGCTGTTTTTT
CDR3: CASSYSGGSGELFF

D: NA
size: NA
V: TRBV5-5
J: TRBJ2-2
DNA: TGTGCCAGCAGCTTGGAGGGAGCGAACACCGGGGAGCTGTTTTTT
CDR3: CASSLEGANTGELFF